The rows below give T cell receptor beta chains drawn from one sample of a study of CD8 T cells in ankylosing spondylitis. TCRdb recomputed calls from the 5' RACE reads with MiXCR, one row per CDR3 protein. The table records around 450,000 distinct CDR3 sequences, about 24% of them present only once. The sequenced sample consisted of blood, either unsorted or a sorted T cell fraction (not recorded which). These receptors originate from a male donor with ankylosing spondylitis. CDR3s leave out the opening cysteine and the closing phenylalanine or tryptophan. The size of a clone is reported for some rows only, either as once, few or many, or as a class for expanded clones.

v_gene	abundance	j_gene	CDR3aa
TRBV12-3/TRBV12-4	-	TRBJ1-2	ASTQVGGYYGYT
TRBV5-6	-	TRBJ2-4	ASSLENGKNIQY
TRBV7-2	-	TRBJ1-2	ASSRQYGYT
TRBV12-3/TRBV12-4	few	TRBJ2-4	ASSPGQAAVAKNIQY
TRBV2	-	TRBJ2-2	AKRGYTGELF
TRBV3-1	-	TRBJ1-6	ASSEEHNSPLH
TRBV10-3	-	TRBJ1-1	AISWGMNTEAF
TRBV7-8	-	TRBJ2-2	ASSLNQGFGGELF
TRBV4-1	few	TRBJ1-2	ASSQDQGPIPYGYT
TRBV2	few	TRBJ2-1	ASSWDSQPYNEQF
TRBV29-1	-	TRBJ1-2	SVERQALDNGYT
TRBV10-3	-	TRBJ2-2	AISSTSGSHGELF
TRBV29-1	-	TRBJ2-1	SVEEVLGPGQGNYNEQF
TRBV5-1	few	TRBJ1-5	ASSPAGQNSNQPQH
TRBV14	-	TRBJ2-5	ASSLTGGRGLETQY
TRBV5-1	-	TRBJ2-2	ASRDKNTGELF
TRBV20-1	-	TRBJ1-5	SALEGNQPQH
TRBV11-2	few	TRBJ2-5	ASSLAYVPEGETQY
TRBV30	few	TRBJ2-1	AWSGKGLGEQF
TRBV18	many	TRBJ2-2	ASSGLANTGELF
TRBV18	-	TRBJ2-3	ASSPGLISDTQY
TRBV10-3	-	TRBJ2-1	AISTQGLAGAGEQF
TRBV11-3	-	TRBJ2-3	ASSQGLAELTDTQY